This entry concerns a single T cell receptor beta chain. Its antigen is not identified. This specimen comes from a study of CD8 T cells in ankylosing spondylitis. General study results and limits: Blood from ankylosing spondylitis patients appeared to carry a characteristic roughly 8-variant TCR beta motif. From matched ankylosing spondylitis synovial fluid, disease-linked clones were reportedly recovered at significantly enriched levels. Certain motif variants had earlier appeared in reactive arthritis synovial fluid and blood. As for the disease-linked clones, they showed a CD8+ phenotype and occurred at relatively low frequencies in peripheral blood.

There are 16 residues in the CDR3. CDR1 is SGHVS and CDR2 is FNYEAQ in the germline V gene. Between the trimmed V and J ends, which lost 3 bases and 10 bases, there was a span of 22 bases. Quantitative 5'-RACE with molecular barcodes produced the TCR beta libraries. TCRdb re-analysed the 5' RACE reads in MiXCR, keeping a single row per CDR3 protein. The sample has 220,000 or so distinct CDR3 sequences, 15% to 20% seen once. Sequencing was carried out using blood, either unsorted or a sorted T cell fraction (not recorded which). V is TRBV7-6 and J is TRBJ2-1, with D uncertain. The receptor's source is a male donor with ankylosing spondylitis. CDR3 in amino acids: CASSFLTRTDAREQFF. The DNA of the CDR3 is TGTGCCAGCAGCTTTCTGACACGGACGGACGCCCGGGAGCAGTTCTTC. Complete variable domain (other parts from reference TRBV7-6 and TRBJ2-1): GAGVSQSPRYKVTKRGQDVALRCDPISGHVSLYWYRQALGQGPEFLTYFNYEAQQDKSGLPNDRFSAERPEGSISTLTIQRTEQRDSAMYRCASSFLTRTDAREQFFGPGTRLTVL.